This T cell receptor beta chain was found in a study of T-cell reconstitution after alpha-beta-depleted transplantation in children (dated by TCRdb to between 2015 and 2016). Notes on the research overall: Using TCR repertoire profiling, the study followed T-cell immune reconstitution in a quantitative way in children after TCRalphabeta/CD19-depleted allogeneic hematopoietic cell transplantation. Summary of the overall study and its limitations: Apparently early alphabetaT-cell count recovery about two months after transplant reportedly relied on only several hundred rapidly expanded clones derived from non-depleted graft cells. Over the following months the frequencies of hyperexpanded clones went down, and after one year T-cell counts and TCRbeta diversity were mostly credited to newly produced T cells. In some patients, the high TCRbeta diversity seen at day 60 was put down to recipient T cells and intrathymic progenitors that had survived conditioning.

The library was made by PCR. TCRdb records Illumina HiSeq 2500 as the sequencer. TCR libraries were prepared with molecular barcoding, using unique molecular identifiers to normalize TCRbeta repertoire quantification. Starting from the raw public reads, TCRdb applied fastp trimming at Q25, assembled clones with MiXCR and retained in-frame beta chains. Entries are consolidated by CDR3 protein sequence, retaining the most common genes and DNA. This sample comprises around 200,000 distinct CDR3 sequences, about 8.4% of them detected only once. The ten largest clones add up to less than 40% of the sample. According to the study, the label for this sample's treatment or condition signals: allogeneic hematopoietic cell transplantation with graft depleted of TCRalphabeta T cells and CD19 B cells. The children who served as transplant recipients had been given grafts of TCRalphabeta/CD19-depleted allogeneic hematopoietic cells.

The germline V gene yields SGDLS for CDR1 and YYNGEE for CDR2. The CDR3 contains 16 residues, cysteine and phenylalanine counted. Only the CDR3 portion is preserved as DNA: 48 bases, with reading frame beginning at the first base. The junction shows trimming of 3 bases on V and 2 bases on J, and the gene matches do not reach 7 bases of it. In regard to this clonotype: The clone's antigen remains unknown. One base away there is no much larger clone; base qualities are not given.

Sequencing was performed on PBMCs, mostly from graft donor cells, taken 360 days after TCRalphabeta/CD19-depleted stem cell transplant. This chain is built from TRBV9 and TRBJ2-2; 7 bases in the junction line up with TRBD1. The clonotype originates from a male patient between 2 and 10 years old who had a stem cell transplant for acute myeloid leukemia, so the T cells may come from the graft donor. The DNA sequence follows: TGTGCCAGCAGCGCCAGGACAGGAGTTAACACCGGGGAGCTGTTTTTT. Its coded protein is CASSARTGVNTGELFF.